This TCR beta chain was profiled in a study of shared clonotypes between healthy human individuals. Study context: A donor's plate count was three for CD4 naive and three for CD4 memory; CD8 naive had two and CD8 memory one. Study-level points and caveats: Clonotype sharing among donors likely depends on sequencing depth. Naive subsets typically showed greater estimated richness than memory subsets.

The assay was immunoSEQ multiplex PCR, and TCRdb's table has in-frame clones only and misses some. In the table there are 2,100,000 or so clones, approximately 94% of which are singletons. V was pared by 5 bases and J by 4 bases, with 2 bases of the junction left unmatched. The CDR3 has 13 amino acids. The germline CDR1 and CDR2 sequences are SGHTA and FQGNSA. Comment on this clone: The antigen is not known. The same CDR3 arises from other DNA sequences in this sample as well.

The study separated CD4+ cells into CD45RA+ naive and CD45RA-negative memory subsets. This rearrangement joins TRBV7-2 to TRBJ1-5; 7 bases line up with TRBD1. The sequence was obtained from a young man in good health. Material: naive CD4+ T cells sorted from blood. Subset meaning: CD45RA+ positively selected. The CDR3 here is CASSPGGNQPQHF. The CDR3, as DNA: TGTGCCAGCAGCCCAGGGGGTAATCAGCCCCAGCATTTT. Looking up the rest from reference TRBV7-2 and TRBJ1-5 gives the full variable domain: GAGVSQSPSNKVTEKGKDVELRCDPISGHTALYWYRQSLGQGLEFLIYFQGNSAPDKSGLPSDRFSAERTGGSVSTLTIQRTQQEDSAVYLCASSPGGNQPQHFGDGTRLSIL.